This entry lists 14 T cell receptor beta chains sequenced from one sample in a study of identical twins. TCRdb passed the 5' RACE reads through MiXCR, listing each CDR3 protein once. This table has roughly 1.6 million distinct CDR3 sequences, roughly 35% appearing once. Sequenced material: cord blood. The receptors were sampled from a newborn girl in good health.

The chain is built from TRBV5-1 and TRBJ1-3, with D tentatively TRBD1 (6 bases). CDR1 and CDR2 (germline): SGHRS, YFSETQ. This CDR3 region has 13 residues. V lost 4 bases, J lost 1 base, and 6 bases lay in between. In DNA form, the CDR3 reads TGCGCCAGCAGCGACAGGTCTGGAAACACCATATATTTT. This translates into CASSDRSGNTIYF.

The CDR3 DNA follows: TGCAGTGCTTTTAGGACTAGCCACGAGCAGTACTTC. Translation gives CSAFRTSHEQYF. The chain has TRBV20-1 and TRBJ2-7; 8 nucleotides align to TRBD2. This CDR3 region has 12 residues. CDR1 is DFQATT, CDR2 SNEGSKA, per germline (reference sequence). The ends lost 5 bases at V and 5 bases at J; junction bases unmatched: 5.

This clonotype was detected a few times. This chain joins TRBV10-3 and TRBJ2-7; no reliable D call. Germline V gene data show CDR1 as ENHRY and CDR2 as SYGVKD. Trimming pared 1 base from V and 0 bases from J, leaving 7 bases between. This CDR3 is 14 amino acids long. CDR3 DNA: TGTGCCATCAGTGAGTTAGGAAGCTCCTACGAGCAGTACTTC. It yields the protein CAISELGSSYEQYF.

The rearrangement joins TRBV7-9 to TRBJ2-7, with 7 bases lining up with TRBD1. TRBJ2-5 explains the end of the DNA better; the J call may be wrong. From germline, CDR1 is SEHNR and CDR2 FQNEAQ (reference sequence). The CDR3 length is 16 residues. For the CDR3, the DNA is TGTGCCAGCAGCTTCCCCCTGTTAGGGGGCGGGGAGACCCAGTACTTC. This encodes CASSFPLLGGGETQYF.

The chain recombines TRBV25-1 with TRBJ1-2; D might be TRBD1 (6 bases). The CDR3 has 13 residues. Deletions cut 4 bases from V and 5 bases from J, with 11 bases between. Germline values: CDR1 MGHDK, CDR2 SYGVNS. The CDR3 region is CASSGLQGYGYTF. For the CDR3, the DNA is TGTGCCAGCAGTGGTCTACAGGGTTATGGCTACACCTTC.

The chain joins TRBV29-1 to TRBJ2-7, with 7 bases lining up with TRBD1. The CDR3 runs to 14 residues. V trimming: 8 bases; J trimming: 1 base; junction bases outside the gene matches: 11. Germline values: CDR1 SQVTM, CDR2 ANQGSEA. CDR3 in amino acids: CSTYDRALSYEQYF. The CDR3 DNA follows: TGCAGCACCTACGACAGGGCTCTTTCCTACGAGCAGTACTTC.

V is TRBV10-3 and J is TRBJ1-1; 9 bases map to TRBD1. CDR1 and CDR2 (germline): ENHRY, SYGVKD. After removal of 5 bases from V and 1 base from J, the junction contained 2 bases not matched to a gene. The CDR3 spans 14 residues. The CDR3 spells CAISRQGGNTEAFF. The CDR3 nucleotides are TGTGCCATCAGTCGACAGGGGGGGAACACTGAAGCTTTCTTT.

The rearrangement uses TRBV12-3 or TRBV12-4 and TRBJ2-5, with D tentatively TRBD2 (6 bases). Trimming removed 2 bases from V and 5 bases from J, with 9 bases in between. The CDR3 contains 13 residues. The CDR3 loop reads CASSLSLAETQYF. The CDR3 bases are TGTGCCAGCAGTTTAAGCCTAGCGGAGACCCAGTACTTC.

This clonotype has a single count. One junction end disagrees with the germline gene, perhaps due to a read error. This chain links TRBV24-1 with TRBJ2-1, with a weak D call TRBD1 (6 bases). Germline lookup yields CDR1 KGHDR and CDR2 SFDVKD. There are 12 residues in the CDR3. The CDR3 sequence: CATGEGGNEQFF. CDR3 coding DNA: TGTGCCACCGGTGAAGGGGGCAATGAGCAGTTCTTC.

V and J are TRBV20-1 and TRBJ2-7, with D possibly matching TRBD1 (6 bases). CDR1 is DFQATT, CDR2 SNEGSKA, per germline (reference sequence). CDR3 size: 14 residues. V lost 0 bases to trimming and J lost 2 bases, with 11 bases between them. CDR3 coding DNA: TGCAGTGCTAGAGATGGCTGGGACACCTACGAGCAGTACTTC. Residues: CSARDGWDTYEQYF.

This clonotype was picked up a small number of times. CDR3 loop: CASRNTRSITDTQYF. In DNA form, the CDR3 reads TGTGCCAGCAGGAACACCCGGAGTATCACAGATACGCAGTATTTT. The chain recombines TRBV27 with TRBJ2-3; D is uncertain. The CDR3 contains 15 residues. V shed 6 bases and J shed 2 bases, with 15 bases lying between them. Germline CDR1 MNHEY, CDR2 SMNVEV (reference sequence).

The genes are TRBV29-1 and TRBJ1-2; weak D call: TRBD1 (5 bases). V lost 4 bases and J lost 4, with 13 bases in between. The germline gives CDR1 SQVTM, CDR2 ANQGSEA. The CDR3 is made up of 13 amino acids. The CDR3, as DNA: TGCAGCGTTGGGGAGACAGATCGCTATGGCTACACCTTC. Protein sequence: CSVGETDRYGYTF.

The chain couples TRBV7-6 to TRBJ2-7; D remains ambiguous. V lost 1 base and J 7 bases, leaving 11 bases between the germline ends. This CDR3 comprises 13 residues. Looked up from germline, CDR1 is SGHVS and CDR2 is FNYEAQ. The DNA for the CDR3 is TGTGCCAGCAGCTTAGGTCCGGCCGATGAGCAGTACTTC. This sequence encodes CASSLGPADEQYF. The complete variable domain, with remaining parts taken from reference TRBV7-6 and TRBJ2-7, reads GAGVSQSPRYKVTKRGQDVALRCDPISGHVSLYWYRQALGQGPEFLTYFNYEAQQDKSGLPNDRFSAERPEGSISTLTIQRTEQRDSAMYRCASSLGPADEQYFGPGTRLTVT.

The chain employs TRBV24-1 and TRBJ1-2, with TRBD1 identical over 8 bases. This CDR3 comprises 14 residues. V lost 9 bases, J lost 0 bases, and 5 bases stayed unmatched. Germline lookup yields CDR1 KGHDR and CDR2 SFDVKD. The CDR3 bases are TGTGCCACCTCGGACAGGGCAACTAACTATGGCTACACCTTC. Protein product: CATSDRATNYGYTF.